These 29 T cell receptor beta chains were sequenced from one sample in a study of vaccination and CD4 T cells after COVID-19. This sample's treatment: approximately 9-day PBMC culture with coronavirus spike peptide pools or control peptides (ViraFEST assay). CD4+ T cells that had been cultured provided DNA sequenced with the Oncomine TCR Beta short-read assay. TCRdb redid the calling of the PCR reads with MiXCR, one entry per CDR3 protein. The data show over 14,000 distinct CDR3 sequences, 53% seen once. Antigens of these TCRs are unknown. Sequenced: CD4+ T cells from blood, cultured in vitro. The receptors come from a human donor who had recovered from COVID-19.

The chain has TRBV7-6 and TRBJ2-3; D unresolved. Per germline, CDR1 SGHVS and CDR2 FNYEAQ. Between the trimmed V and J ends, which lost 3 bases and 0 bases, there was a span of 10 bases. The CDR3 length is 15 residues. CDR3 residues: CASSLGGTSTDTQYF. The CDR3 region has the DNA TGTGCCAGCAGCTTGGGCGGAACTAGCACAGATACGCAGTATTTT.

CDR3 sequence reads: CSARVAVDGGILGNQPQHF. The CDR3 coding sequence is TGCAGTGCTAGAGTAGCGGTTGATGGGGGTATCCTTGGTAATCAGCCCCAGCATTTT. V gene TRBV20-1 combines with J gene TRBJ1-5; D might be TRBD1 (5 bases). V was cut by 1 base and J by 4 bases, with 26 bases left in between. The CDR3 sequence is 19 residues long. CDR1 and CDR2 (germline): DFQATT, SNEGSKA (reference sequence).

This chain joins TRBV27 and TRBJ1-5; D is unresolved. Germline V lookup: CDR1 MNHEY, CDR2 SMNVEV (reference sequence). The CDR3 runs to 13 residues. V gave up 2 bases and J gave up 3 bases, with 5 bases separating them. The CDR3 region is CASSLMDNQPQHF. CDR3 DNA: TGTGCCAGCAGTTTAATGGACAATCAGCCCCAGCATTTT.

There are a few counts of this clonotype. The gene calls are TRBV7-2 and TRBJ2-1; 9 bases line up with TRBD2. The CDR3 extends over 12 amino acids. With V trimmed by 4 bases and J by 15 bases, 7 bases remained unmatched. Germline V gives CDR1 SGHTA, CDR2 FQGNSA. Here the CDR3 reads CASSSPGLALFF. As DNA, the CDR3 is TGTGCCAGCAGCTCGCCGGGACTAGCCCTGTTCTTC. The whole variable domain, remainder taken from reference TRBV7-2 and TRBJ2-1, is GAGVSQSPSNKVTEKGKDVELRCDPISGHTALYWYRQSLGQGLEFLIYFQGNSAPDKSGLPSDRFSAERTGGSVSTLTIQRTQQEDSAVYLCASSSPGLALFFGPGTRLTVL.

This rearrangement joins TRBV5-6 to TRBJ2-5; 11 nucleotides align to TRBD2. CDR3 length: 15 amino acids. Germline V gene lookup returns CDR1 SGHDT and CDR2 YYEEEE. Trimming removed 4 bases from V and 5 bases from J; junction bases left unmatched: 7. The CDR3 region is CASSLSGGARETQYF. The CDR3 DNA reads as TGTGCCAGCAGCCTTAGCGGGGGGGCCCGTGAGACCCAGTACTTC.

The chain carries TRBV4-2 and TRBJ2-1; 15 nucleotides match TRBD2. Germline loops: CDR1 LGHNA, CDR2 YNFKEQ. J lost 1 base, V lost 4 bases, and 11 bases had no gene match. The CDR3 loop spans 20 amino acids. The DNA of the CDR3 is TGTGCCAGCAGCCCCTTGGGACTAGCGGGAGGAAGAGGGTCCTACAATGAGCAGTTCTTC. Translated, it gives CASSPLGLAGGRGSYNEQFF.

In DNA, the CDR3 is TGCAGTGCTACGGAGTATACTGAAGCTTTCTTT. As protein: CSATEYTEAFF. This chain links TRBV20-1 with TRBJ1-1; no firm D call. The germline V gene has CDR1 DFQATT and CDR2 SNEGSKA (reference sequence). This CDR3 contains 11 residues. V was pared by 4 bases and J by 5 bases, with 8 bases between.

This clonotype was seen only a few times. This rearrangement joins TRBV7-2 to TRBJ2-2; TRBD1 agrees at 7 bases. The CDR3 length is 16 residues. Germline assignment: CDR1 SGHTA and CDR2 FQGNSA. V trimming: 8 bases; J trimming: 8 bases; junction bases outside the gene matches: 17. The CDR3 reads CASQPGQSTNQGELFF. The DNA of the CDR3 is TGTGCCAGCCAACCGGGACAGTCGACGAACCAAGGGGAGCTGTTTTTT.

A single count supports this clonotype. The rearrangement uses TRBV4-3 and TRBJ1-1; D not certain. The germline CDR1 and CDR2 sequences are LGHNA and YSLEER. This CDR3 comprises 15 residues. Trimming took off 0 bases at V and 1 base at J, with 9 bases between the two ends. The CDR3 DNA is TGCGCCAGCAGCCAAGACCTTAAGGGGAACACTGAAGCTTTCTTT. Its protein product is CASSQDLKGNTEAFF.

This sequence joins TRBV5-4 and TRBJ1-1; D possibly corresponds to TRBD1 (6 bases). The CDR3 spans 13 residues. Trimming stripped 7 bases from V and 9 bases from J, with 19 bases between. The germline CDR1 and CDR2 sequences are SGHNT and YYREEE (reference sequence). The CDR3 spells CASGRGGALKAFF. In nucleotides, the CDR3 is TGTGCCAGCGGCCGGGGGGGGGCGCTTAAAGCTTTCTTT.

V usage is TRBV12-3 or TRBV12-4 and J usage is TRBJ1-2; D is unclear. The CDR3 spans 11 residues. Trimming removed 6 bases at V and 4 bases at J, with 6 bases between. The CDR3 sequence is CASSNLYGYTF. CDR3 in DNA: TGTGCCAGCAGCAACCTCTATGGCTACACCTTC.

The genes are TRBV6-5 and TRBJ2-3, with a possible D match to TRBD1 (6 bases). Trimming removed 0 bases at V and 2 bases at J, with 15 bases between. Germline CDR1 MNHEY, CDR2 SVGAGI. This CDR3 region has 17 residues. The CDR3 sequence: CASSYSLVTGDTDTQYF. In DNA, the CDR3 is TGTGCCAGCAGTTACTCGTTGGTGACAGGTGACACAGATACGCAGTATTTT.

This clonotype was counted once. The chain has TRBV12-3 or TRBV12-4 and TRBJ2-7, with a weak D call TRBD2 (7 bases). V shed 3 bases and J shed 2 bases, with 20 bases lying between them. This CDR3 is 17 amino acids long. The CDR3, as DNA: TGTGCCAGCAGTTTGGGGGCAGCGGGGAGGTCGCCCTACGAGCAGTACTTC. Its protein product is CASSLGAAGRSPYEQYF.

The chain links TRBV7-9 to TRBJ2-5, with 8 bases aligning to TRBD1. Germline CDR1 is SEHNR and CDR2 is FQNEAQ (reference sequence). The V segment lost 1 base and the J segment 2 bases; nucleotides outside the gene matches: 6. This CDR3 comprises 16 residues. The CDR3 is CASSLVDRAGQETQYF. The CDR3 DNA reads as TGTGCCAGCAGCTTAGTGGACAGGGCGGGACAAGAGACCCAGTACTTC.

V is TRBV6-1 and J is TRBJ2-7, with 10 bases lining up with TRBD1. J was trimmed by 5 bases and V by 8 bases; bases with no gene match: 9. Germline CDR1 MNHNS, CDR2 SASEGT. The CDR3 loop spans 14 amino acids. CDR3 sequence reads: CASGGQGVWNEQYF. DNA of the CDR3: TGTGCCAGCGGTGGACAGGGGGTGTGGAACGAGCAGTACTTC.

CDR3 bases: TGTGCCAGCAGCGTTGCACAGGGCTATGGCTACACCTTC. Amino acids: CASSVAQGYGYTF. The chain recombines TRBV9 with TRBJ1-2; D may be TRBD1 (6 bases). The CDR3 has 13 amino acids. With 2 bases removed from V and 4 bases from J, the gap between germline ends came to 9 bases. Germline assignment: CDR1 SGDLS and CDR2 YYNGEE.

There are a few counts of this clonotype. The chain employs TRBV24-1 and TRBJ2-5; TRBD1 aligns across 9 bases. V shed 4 bases and J 5 bases; nucleotides not matched to a gene: 10. Germline CDR1 reads KGHDR; CDR2 reads SFDVKD. The CDR3 is 16 residues long. DNA for the CDR3: TGTGCCACCAGTGACCCCACAGGGGGCGCGGGGGAGACCCAGTACTTC. Protein product: CATSDPTGGAGETQYF.

Here the CDR3 DNA reads TGCGCCAGCAGCCAAGACCCGAAGACTAGAGGGGTGAGCACAGATACGCAGTATTTT. The encoded protein is CASSQDPKTRGVSTDTQYF. The V and J genes are TRBV4-1 and TRBJ2-3; D is possibly TRBD2 (6 bases). Germline V CDR1 and CDR2: MGHRA, YSYEKL. CDR3 length: 19 residues. V lost 0 bases and J lost 0, with 19 bases in between.

This rearrangement joins TRBV7-3 to TRBJ2-1, with 7 bases aligning to TRBD1. From germline, CDR1 is SGHTA and CDR2 FQGTGA. The V gene end was trimmed by 5 bases and the J gene end by 5 bases; junction bases not matched to a gene: 9. The CDR3 runs 15 residues. CDR3 loop: CASSPNRGLHNEQFF. The CDR3 nucleotides read TGTGCCAGCAGCCCAAACAGGGGTCTCCACAATGAGCAGTTCTTC. Combining the CDR3 with reference TRBV7-3 and TRBJ2-1 gives the whole variable domain GAGVSQTPSNKVTEKGKYVELRCDPISGHTALYWYRQSLGQGPEFLIYFQGTGAADDSGLPNDRFFAVRPEGSVSTLKIQRTERGDSAVYLCASSPNRGLHNEQFFGPGTRLTVL.

This clonotype has only a few counts. The genes are TRBV15 and TRBJ1-5; D is unresolved. The CDR3 runs to 19 residues. V lost 0 bases to trimming and J lost 0 bases, with 18 bases between them. The germline V gene encodes CDR1 LNHNV and CDR2 YYDKDF (reference sequence). The CDR3 sequence is CATSRDQNSQSYSNQPQHF. The CDR3 DNA is TGTGCCACCAGCAGAGACCAGAACAGCCAAAGTTATAGCAATCAGCCCCAGCATTTT.

This clonotype came up a few times. This chain links TRBV18 with TRBJ1-5; D call uncertain. Germline V gene data show CDR1 as KGHSH and CDR2 as LQKENI. V lost 6 bases and J 3 bases, leaving 18 bases between the germline ends. CDR3 length: 16 amino acids. The DNA of the CDR3 is TGTGCCAGCTCCCTTACTAATCACGCGAACAATCAGCCCCAGCATTTT. This codes for CASSLTNHANNQPQHF.

In its sample, this clonotype was seen a few times. Written as DNA, the CDR3 is TGCAGTGCTAGTAAGCCTAGCGGCCCCCTTCGAGGGCAGTTCTTC. Its protein product is CSASKPSGPLRGQFF. The rearrangement links TRBV20-1 to TRBJ2-1; 7 nucleotides line up with TRBD2. This CDR3 region has 15 residues. The J segment lost 12 bases and the V segment lost 3 bases, leaving 17 bases of the junction unmatched. Germline V gene lookup returns CDR1 DFQATT and CDR2 SNEGSKA (reference sequence).

The DNA of the CDR3 is TGTGCCAGCAGCGGGCCCGGGACGGCCTTGGTCGGGGAGCTGTTTTTT. Amino acid sequence: CASSGPGTALVGELFF. The chain couples TRBV5-4 to TRBJ2-2; D may match TRBD1 or TRBD2 (5 bases each). This CDR3 has 16 amino acids. The V gene lost 4 bases and the J gene lost 7 bases, with 20 bases spanning the gap. The germline V gene has CDR1 SGHNT and CDR2 YYREEE (reference sequence).

This clonotype was counted only a few times. The chain recombines TRBV6-7 with TRBJ2-1; maybe TRBD1 (5 bases). TRBV6-7 qualifies as an ORF whose function is uncertain. CDR3 length equals 12 residues. V gave up 9 bases and J gave up 6 bases, with 12 bases separating them. The DNA of the CDR3 is TGTGCCAGTCAGGGCAGGGCCAATGAGCAGTTCTTC. Translation: CASQGRANEQFF.

J is TRBJ1-1 and V is TRBV6-1; maybe TRBD1 (5 bases). The CDR3 totals 14 residues. Germline lookup yields CDR1 MNHNS and CDR2 SASEGT. Trimming stripped 8 bases from V and 5 bases from J, with 18 bases between. CDR3 nucleotide sequence: TGTGCCAGCGCGATTCAGGGTCGGGGGACTGAAGCTTTCTTT. Translation gives CASAIQGRGTEAFF.

This clonotype has only one observation. The chain carries TRBV7-2 and TRBJ2-1; 9 bases map to TRBD2. The V gene's germline CDR1 is SGHTA and CDR2 FQGNSA. This CDR3 spans 15 amino acids. V was clipped by 6 bases and J by 4 bases; unmatched bases: 7. The CDR3 DNA reads as TGTGCCAGCAGACCCGGGACTAGCAGTTACAATGAGCAGTTCTTC. It specifies CASRPGTSSYNEQFF.

The V and J genes are TRBV20-1 and TRBJ2-5; D is possibly TRBD2 (6 bases). Trimming left V 1 base short and J 5 bases short, with 11 bases between. This CDR3 has 13 residues. Germline V gives CDR1 DFQATT, CDR2 SNEGSKA (reference sequence). CDR3 in DNA: TGCAGTGCTAGAGGGAGGGCCCACGAGACCCAGTACTTC. It codes for CSARGRAHETQYF.

The sample holds a few counts of this clonotype. V gene TRBV6-1 combines with J gene TRBJ1-3; no clear D. CDR3 length equals 15 residues. The germline V gene has CDR1 MNHNS and CDR2 SASEGT. V was clipped by 1 base and J by 2 bases, with 9 bases between them. CDR3 amino acids: CASSEGMATGNTIYF. CDR3 DNA: TGTGCCAGCAGTGAAGGTATGGCAACTGGAAACACCATATATTTT.

The chain carries TRBV20-1 and TRBJ2-1, with 9 positions matching TRBD2. The CDR3 sequence is 16 residues long. Germline values: CDR1 DFQATT, CDR2 SNEGSKA (reference sequence). J was trimmed by 5 bases and V by 2 bases; bases with no gene match: 10. Here the CDR3 reads CSARMPGLALHNEQFF. DNA of the CDR3: TGCAGTGCTAGAATGCCTGGACTAGCGCTTCACAATGAGCAGTTCTTC.